The 20 T cell receptor beta chains presented below share a single source sample, sequenced in a study of T cell responses to AZD1222 COVID-19 vaccine. Some clones are missing from TCRdb's copy, which holds only in-frame ones; the method was immunoSEQ multiplex PCR. The data show roughly 130,000 clones, approximately 85% seen once. The sample here was peripheral blood, taken on day 0 of AZD1222 vaccination. These receptors all come from an adult in good health.

CDR3 sequence: CASSEAVIAGGEQYF. The DNA for the CDR3 is TGTGCCAGCAGTGAAGCAGTTATAGCGGGGGGCGAGCAGTACTTC. The V call is TRBV2, the J call TRBJ2-7, with 10 nucleotides matching TRBD2. J gave up 6 bases and V 0 bases, and 5 bases lay outside the gene matches. Germline assignment: CDR1 SNHLY and CDR2 FYNNEI. CDR3 length: 15 amino acids.

This clone was seen more than once but under ten times. The chain recombines TRBV30 with TRBJ1-4, with TRBD1 matching 8 bases. The CDR3 covers 15 residues. CDR1 and CDR2 from the germline V gene are GTSNPN and SVGIG (reference sequence). Trimming removed 3 bases from V and 7 bases from J; junction bases left unmatched: 10. As DNA, the CDR3 is TGTGCCTGGAGGGCAATCAGGGGGCGCTTTGAAAAACTGTTTTTT. It encodes CAWRAIRGRFEKLFF.

V usage is TRBV9 and J usage is TRBJ2-5, with unresolved D. V was clipped by 4 bases and J by 9 bases, with 10 bases between them. CDR3 length equals 11 residues. Germline CDR1 is SGDLS and CDR2 is YYNGEE. The CDR3 bases are TGTGCCAGCAGCAGAGATGGCTCCCAGTACTTC. Its translation: CASSRDGSQYF.

The chain carries TRBV5-1 and TRBJ1-6, with unresolved D. CDR3 size: 13 residues. Germline V gives CDR1 SGHRS, CDR2 YFSETQ. V lost 2 bases, J lost 8 bases, and 8 bases lay in between. CDR3 sequence reads: CASSFRRDSPLHF. The CDR3 DNA reads TGCGCCAGCAGCTTCAGGAGGGATTCACCCCTCCACTTT.

This clone was counted only a few times. J is TRBJ1-2 and V is TRBV5-4; no clear D gene. The CDR3 covers 13 residues. CDR1 is SGHNT, CDR2 YYREEE, per germline (reference sequence). V was shortened by 4 bases and J by 4 bases, with 11 bases between the two germline ends. CDR3 amino acids: CASSKLMSYGYTF. DNA of the CDR3: TGTGCCAGCAGCAAACTGATGAGCTATGGCTACACCTTC.

CDR3 loop: CAWSRQGPAYGYTF. The CDR3, as DNA: TGTGCCTGGAGTCGACAGGGGCCTGCCTATGGCTACACCTTC. The J gene is TRBJ1-2, the V gene TRBV30; 8 bases agree with TRBD1. The trim removed 2 bases at V and 4 bases at J, leaving 6 bases unmatched. This CDR3 comprises 14 residues. Germline V gene sequence: CDR1 GTSNPN, CDR2 SVGIG (reference sequence).

The V call is TRBV7-3, the J call TRBJ2-5, with unresolved D. V lost 4 bases and J lost 4, with 10 bases in between. Germline values: CDR1 SGHTA, CDR2 FQGTGA. The CDR3 has 13 residues. CDR3 DNA sequence: TGTGCCAGCAGCTCCCAGAAGCGAGAGACCCAGTACTTC. Amino acids: CASSSQKRETQYF.

The chain recombines TRBV6-2 or TRBV6-3 with TRBJ1-5; 7 nucleotides match TRBD1. The CDR3 length is 17 residues. V dropped 5 bases and J dropped 11; count of bases not matched to a gene: 21. Germline-derived CDR1 and CDR2 are MNHEY and SVGEGT. The CDR3 DNA sequence: TGTGCCAGCAGTCTGTCCCGCGGGACAGCGGGTTATCAAGCCCAGCATTTT. Encoded protein: CASSLSRGTAGYQAQHF.

The chain joins TRBV3-1 (or the pseudogene TRBV3-2) to TRBJ1-2; D uncertain. Per the germline V gene, CDR1 is LGHDT and CDR2 is YNNKEL (reference sequence). V shed 4 bases and J shed 1 base, with 7 bases lying between them. The CDR3 extends over 13 amino acids. The CDR3 region has the DNA TGTGCCAGCAGCCGGCTGGATAACTATGGCTACACCTTC. Protein: CASSRLDNYGYTF.

V gene TRBV5-1 combines with J gene TRBJ1-4; D gene ambiguous. The germline V gene has CDR1 SGHRS and CDR2 YFSETQ. There are 15 residues in the CDR3. V was cut by 2 bases and J by 4 bases, with 12 bases left in between. The CDR3 DNA sequence: TGCGCCAGCAGCTTAGGGTTAGGAGATAATGAAAAACTGTTTTTT. It yields the protein CASSLGLGDNEKLFF.

In its sample, this clone was seen once. The V call is TRBV27, the J call TRBJ2-5, with a tentative D call TRBD1 (6 bases). This CDR3 has 17 amino acids. The ends were cut back, 5 bases at V and 5 bases at J, with 24 bases in the middle. Germline V gene sequence: CDR1 MNHEY, CDR2 SMNVEV (reference sequence). CDR3 coding DNA: TGTGCCAGCAGTCAAAACACCGGGACACCCTTTGCGGAGACCCAGTACTTC. Translation gives CASSQNTGTPFAETQYF.

The rearrangement links TRBV7-2 to TRBJ2-7; D unresolved. This CDR3 contains 14 residues. Germline loops: CDR1 SGHTA, CDR2 FQGNSA. V was clipped by 3 bases and J by 4 bases, with 13 bases between them. CDR3 in DNA: TGTGCCAGCAGCTTTGGGTTAAACTCATACGAGCAGTACTTC. Translation: CASSFGLNSYEQYF.

The chain uses TRBV5-6 and TRBJ1-2; D is unresolved. Germline assignment: CDR1 SGHDT and CDR2 YYEEEE. This CDR3 is built from 15 residues. V lost 0 bases and J lost 2, with 11 bases in between. The CDR3 bases are TGTGCCAGCAGCTTGGGGCCTTTAGGCAACTATGGCTACACCTTC. It yields the protein CASSLGPLGNYGYTF.

This chain links TRBV6-2 or TRBV6-3 with TRBJ1-4; a possible D gene is TRBD1 (5 bases). CDR3 length: 16 residues. Between the trimmed V and J ends, which lost 3 bases and 5 bases, there was a span of 16 bases. Germline V CDR1 and CDR2: MNHEY, SVGEGT. The CDR3 region has the DNA TGTGCCAGCAGTTATGGGACCATACGTTCCAATGAAAAACTGTTTTTT. Translating it yields CASSYGTIRSNEKLFF.

The chain links TRBV4-3 to TRBJ2-1; TRBD2 matches 7 bases. The V gene's germline CDR1 is LGHNA and CDR2 YSLEER. The CDR3 loop spans 16 amino acids. Trimming removed 3 bases from V and 7 bases from J; junction bases left unmatched: 12. The CDR3 spells CASSQQLASGENEQFF. The DNA of the CDR3 is TGCGCCAGCAGCCAGCAGTTGGCTAGCGGCGAGAATGAGCAGTTCTTC.

The J gene is TRBJ1-2, the V gene TRBV18; 7 bases are shared with TRBD1. Germline CDR1 is KGHSH and CDR2 is LQKENI. J gave up 4 bases and V 3 bases, and 2 bases lay outside the gene matches. The CDR3 has 13 residues. The CDR3 is CASSPGQVYGYTF. Written as DNA, the CDR3 is TGTGCCAGCTCACCTGGACAGGTCTATGGCTACACCTTC.

This clone was seen a handful of times. The chain joins TRBV7-2 to TRBJ1-5; no clear D. Germline CDR1 SGHTA, CDR2 FQGNSA. CDR3 length: 13 amino acids. The V end lost 8 bases, the J end lost 0 bases, and 8 bases lay between the germline ends. CDR3 nucleotides: TGTGCCAGCTCAGCATATAGCAATCAGCCCCAGCATTTT. It is translated as CASSAYSNQPQHF. The full variable domain, its missing parts supplied by reference TRBV7-2 and TRBJ1-5, is GAGVSQSPSNKVTEKGKDVELRCDPISGHTALYWYRQSLGQGLEFLIYFQGNSAPDKSGLPSDRFSAERTGGSVSTLTIQRTQQEDSAVYLCASSAYSNQPQHFGDGTRLSIL.

The chain employs TRBV5-1 and TRBJ2-3; D unclear. This CDR3 has 13 amino acids. V was clipped by 6 bases and J by 0 bases, with 8 bases between them. Germline lookup yields CDR1 SGHRS and CDR2 YFSETQ. The CDR3 DNA follows: TGCGCCAGCAACACGGGTAGCACAGATACGCAGTATTTT. The encoded protein is CASNTGSTDTQYF.

This sequence joins TRBV21-1 and TRBJ2-3; the table calls TRBD2, which could not be checked here. TRBV21-1 corresponds to a pseudogene. The CDR3 length is 9 residues. DNA for the CDR3: TGTGCCAGCACCCCTTATGAGTATTTT. It codes for CASTPYEYF.

The chain employs TRBV13 and TRBJ2-1, with TRBD2 matching 7 bases. With 7 bases clipped from V and 6 bases from J, the junction kept 12 bases outside the gene matches. The germline V gene encodes CDR1 PRHDT and CDR2 FYEKMQ (reference sequence). The CDR3 runs 15 residues. The CDR3 DNA sequence: TGTGCCAGCACCCTAGGGGCGGGAGTTTCCAATGAGCAGTTCTTC. This sequence encodes CASTLGAGVSNEQFF. Using reference TRBV13 and TRBJ2-1 for the parts outside the CDR3, the full variable domain is AAGVIQSPRHLIKEKRETATLKCYPIPRHDTVYWYQQGPGQDPQFLISFYEKMQSDKGSIPDRFSAQQFSDYHSELNMSSLELGDSALYFCASTLGAGVSNEQFFGPGTRLTVL.